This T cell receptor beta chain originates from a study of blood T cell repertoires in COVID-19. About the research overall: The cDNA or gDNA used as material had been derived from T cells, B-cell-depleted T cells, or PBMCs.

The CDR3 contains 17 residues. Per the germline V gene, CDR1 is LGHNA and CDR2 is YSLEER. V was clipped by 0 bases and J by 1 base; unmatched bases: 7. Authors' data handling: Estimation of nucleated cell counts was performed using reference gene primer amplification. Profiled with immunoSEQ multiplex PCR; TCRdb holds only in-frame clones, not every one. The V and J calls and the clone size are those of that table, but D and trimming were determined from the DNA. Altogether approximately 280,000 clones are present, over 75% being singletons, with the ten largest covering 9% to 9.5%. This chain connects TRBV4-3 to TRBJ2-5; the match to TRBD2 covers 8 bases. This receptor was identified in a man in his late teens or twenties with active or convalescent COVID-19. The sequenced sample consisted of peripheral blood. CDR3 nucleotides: TGCGCCAGCAGCCAAGAGATGGTAGCGGGGCCCCAAGAGACCCAGTACTTC. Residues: CASSQEMVAGPQETQYF.